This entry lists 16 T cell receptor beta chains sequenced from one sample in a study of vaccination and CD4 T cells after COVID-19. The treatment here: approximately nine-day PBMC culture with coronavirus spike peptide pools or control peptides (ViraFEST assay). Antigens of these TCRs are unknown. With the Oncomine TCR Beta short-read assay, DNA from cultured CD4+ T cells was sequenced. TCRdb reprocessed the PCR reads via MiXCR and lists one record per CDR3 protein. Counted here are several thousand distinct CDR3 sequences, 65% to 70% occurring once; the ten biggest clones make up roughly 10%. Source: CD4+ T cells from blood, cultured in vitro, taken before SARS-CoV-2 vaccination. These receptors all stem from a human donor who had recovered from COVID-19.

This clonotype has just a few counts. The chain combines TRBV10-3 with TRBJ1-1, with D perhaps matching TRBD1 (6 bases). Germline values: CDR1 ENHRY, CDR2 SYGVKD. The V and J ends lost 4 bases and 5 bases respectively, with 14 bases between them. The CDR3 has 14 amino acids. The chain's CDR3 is CAISGTRRGTEAFF. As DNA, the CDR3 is TGTGCCATCAGTGGGACAAGGAGGGGGACTGAAGCTTTCTTT.

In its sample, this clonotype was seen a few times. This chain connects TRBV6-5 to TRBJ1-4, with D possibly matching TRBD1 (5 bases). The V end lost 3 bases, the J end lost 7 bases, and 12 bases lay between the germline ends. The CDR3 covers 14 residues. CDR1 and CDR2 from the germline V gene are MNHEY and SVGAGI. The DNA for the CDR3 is TGTGCCAGCAGTTATAGTACAGGAGGTGAAAAACTGTTTTTT. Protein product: CASSYSTGGEKLFF.

As DNA, the CDR3 is TGTGCCAGCAGGTCGGGGGGCTCCTACGAGCAGTACTTC. Translation gives CASRSGGSYEQYF. This chain joins TRBV6-1 and TRBJ2-7, with 7 bases that match TRBD2. V shed 6 bases, J shed 0 bases, and the junction held 2 bases outside the gene matches. The CDR3 spans 13 residues. CDR1 is MNHNS, CDR2 SASEGT, per germline.

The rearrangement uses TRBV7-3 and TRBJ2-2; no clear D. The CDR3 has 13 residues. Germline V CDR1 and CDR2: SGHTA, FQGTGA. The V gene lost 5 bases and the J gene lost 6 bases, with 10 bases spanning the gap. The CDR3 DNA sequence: TGTGCCAGCAGCACCCGTTCGGCCGGGGAGCTGTTTTTT. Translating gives CASSTRSAGELFF. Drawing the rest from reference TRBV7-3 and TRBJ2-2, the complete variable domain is GAGVSQTPSNKVTEKGKYVELRCDPISGHTALYWYRQSLGQGPEFLIYFQGTGAADDSGLPNDRFFAVRPEGSVSTLKIQRTERGDSAVYLCASSTRSAGELFFGEGSRLTVL.

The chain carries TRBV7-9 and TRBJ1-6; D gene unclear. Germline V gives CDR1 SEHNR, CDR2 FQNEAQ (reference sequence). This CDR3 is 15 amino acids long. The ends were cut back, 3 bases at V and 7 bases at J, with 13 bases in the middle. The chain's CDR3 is CASSLSMALNSPLHF. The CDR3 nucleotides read TGTGCCAGCAGCTTGAGTATGGCACTGAATTCACCCCTCCACTTT.

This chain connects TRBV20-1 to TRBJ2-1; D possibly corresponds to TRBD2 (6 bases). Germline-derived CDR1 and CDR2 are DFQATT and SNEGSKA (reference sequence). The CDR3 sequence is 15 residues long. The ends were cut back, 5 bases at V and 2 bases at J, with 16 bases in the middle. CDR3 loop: CSAPGLSPPYNEQFF. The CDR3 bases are TGCAGTGCTCCCGGACTATCTCCGCCCTACAATGAGCAGTTCTTC.

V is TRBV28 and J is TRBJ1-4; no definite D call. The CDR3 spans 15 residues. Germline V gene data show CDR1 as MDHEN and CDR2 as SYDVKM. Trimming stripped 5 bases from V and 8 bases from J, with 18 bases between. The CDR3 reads CASSHGGGVREKLFF. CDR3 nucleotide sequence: TGTGCCAGCAGTCATGGCGGAGGAGTCCGGGAAAAACTGTTTTTT.

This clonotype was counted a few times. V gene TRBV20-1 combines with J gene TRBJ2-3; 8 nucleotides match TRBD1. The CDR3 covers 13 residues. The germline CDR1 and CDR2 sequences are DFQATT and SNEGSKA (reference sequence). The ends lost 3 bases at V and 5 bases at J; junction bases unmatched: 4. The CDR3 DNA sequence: TGCAGTGCTAGCCAGGGGGCTAAAGATACGCAGTATTTT. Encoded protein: CSASQGAKDTQYF.

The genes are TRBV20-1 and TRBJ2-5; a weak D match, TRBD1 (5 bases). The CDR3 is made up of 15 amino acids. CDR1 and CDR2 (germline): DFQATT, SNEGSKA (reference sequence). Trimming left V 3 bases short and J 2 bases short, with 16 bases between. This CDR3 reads CSARGRKALQETQYF. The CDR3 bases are TGCAGTGCTAGGGGGCGAAAAGCGCTGCAAGAGACCCAGTACTTC.

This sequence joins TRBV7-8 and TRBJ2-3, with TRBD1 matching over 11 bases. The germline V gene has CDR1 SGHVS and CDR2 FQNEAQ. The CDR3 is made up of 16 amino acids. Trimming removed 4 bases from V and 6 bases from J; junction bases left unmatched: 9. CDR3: CASSSRTGGQLDTQYF. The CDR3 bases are TGTGCCAGCAGCTCCCGGACAGGGGGCCAGTTGGATACGCAGTATTTT. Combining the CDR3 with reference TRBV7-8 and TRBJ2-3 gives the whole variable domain GAGVSQSPRYKVAKRGQDVALRCDPISGHVSLFWYQQALGQGPEFLTYFQNEAQLDKSGLPSDRFFAERPEGSVSTLKIQRTQQEDSAVYLCASSSRTGGQLDTQYFGPGTRLTVL.

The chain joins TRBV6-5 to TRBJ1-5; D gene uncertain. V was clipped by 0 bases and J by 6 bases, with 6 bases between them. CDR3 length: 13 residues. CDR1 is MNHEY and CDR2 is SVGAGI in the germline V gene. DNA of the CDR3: TGTGCCAGCAGTTACTCGATTAGTCAGCCCCAGCATTTT. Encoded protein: CASSYSISQPQHF.

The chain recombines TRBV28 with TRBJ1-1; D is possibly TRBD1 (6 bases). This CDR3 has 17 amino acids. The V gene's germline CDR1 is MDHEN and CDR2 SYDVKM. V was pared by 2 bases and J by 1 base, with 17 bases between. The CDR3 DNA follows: TGTGCCAGCAGTTTACCCCGGGGGGCAGGAGAGAACACTGAAGCTTTCTTT. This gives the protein CASSLPRGAGENTEAFF.

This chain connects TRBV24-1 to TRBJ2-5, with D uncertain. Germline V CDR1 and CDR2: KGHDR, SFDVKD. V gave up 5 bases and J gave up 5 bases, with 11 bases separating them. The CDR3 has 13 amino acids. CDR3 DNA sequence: TGTGCCACCAGTGGGGGTGCGGAGGAGACCCAGTACTTC. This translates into CATSGGAEETQYF.

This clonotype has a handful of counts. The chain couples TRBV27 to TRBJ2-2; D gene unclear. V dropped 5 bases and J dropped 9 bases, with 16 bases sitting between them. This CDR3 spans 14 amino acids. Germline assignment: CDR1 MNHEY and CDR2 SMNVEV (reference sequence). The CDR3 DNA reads TGTGCCAGCAGTCCCCGACAATTTGAGAGGGAGCTGTTTTTT. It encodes CASSPRQFERELFF.

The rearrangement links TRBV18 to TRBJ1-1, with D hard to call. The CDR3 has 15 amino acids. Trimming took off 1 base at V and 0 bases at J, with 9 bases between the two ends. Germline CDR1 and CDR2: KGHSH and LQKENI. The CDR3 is CASSPLAGVNTEAFF. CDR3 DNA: TGTGCCAGCTCACCACTGGCCGGGGTGAACACTGAAGCTTTCTTT.

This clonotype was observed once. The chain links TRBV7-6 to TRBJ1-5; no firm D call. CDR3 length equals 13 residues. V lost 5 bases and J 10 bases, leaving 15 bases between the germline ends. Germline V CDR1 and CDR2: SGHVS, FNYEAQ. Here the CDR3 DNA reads TGTGCCAGCAGCCTTGAATTCGGGCAACCCCAGCATTTT. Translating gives CASSLEFGQPQHF.